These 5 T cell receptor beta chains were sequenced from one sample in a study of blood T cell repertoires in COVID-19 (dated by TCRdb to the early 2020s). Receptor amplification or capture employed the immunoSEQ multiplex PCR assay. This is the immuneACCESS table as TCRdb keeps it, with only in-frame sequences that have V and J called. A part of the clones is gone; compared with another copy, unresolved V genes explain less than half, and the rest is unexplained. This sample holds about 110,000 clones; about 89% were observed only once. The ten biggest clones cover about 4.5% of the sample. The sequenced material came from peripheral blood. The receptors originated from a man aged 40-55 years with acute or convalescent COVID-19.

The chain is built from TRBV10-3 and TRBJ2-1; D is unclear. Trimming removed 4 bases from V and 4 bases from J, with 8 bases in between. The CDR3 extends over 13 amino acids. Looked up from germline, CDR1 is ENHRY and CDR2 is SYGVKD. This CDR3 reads CAISAPTYNEQFF. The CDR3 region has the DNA TGTGCCATCAGTGCCCCAACTTACAATGAGCAGTTCTTC.

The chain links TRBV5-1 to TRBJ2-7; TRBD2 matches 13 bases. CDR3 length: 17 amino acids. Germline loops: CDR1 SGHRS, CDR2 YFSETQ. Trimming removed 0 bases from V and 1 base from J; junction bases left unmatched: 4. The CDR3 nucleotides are TGCGCCAGCAGCTTGGGGTGGACTAGCGGGAGTTCCTACGAGCAGTACTTC. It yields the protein CASSLGWTSGSSYEQYF.

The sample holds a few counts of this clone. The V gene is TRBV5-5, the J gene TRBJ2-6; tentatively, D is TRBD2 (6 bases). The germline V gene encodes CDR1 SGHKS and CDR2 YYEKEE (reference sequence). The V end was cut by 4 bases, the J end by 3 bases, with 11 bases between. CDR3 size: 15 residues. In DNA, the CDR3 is TGTGCCAGCAGCCCGGCCGGGAGTGGGGCCAACGTCCTGACTTTC. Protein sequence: CASSPAGSGANVLTF.

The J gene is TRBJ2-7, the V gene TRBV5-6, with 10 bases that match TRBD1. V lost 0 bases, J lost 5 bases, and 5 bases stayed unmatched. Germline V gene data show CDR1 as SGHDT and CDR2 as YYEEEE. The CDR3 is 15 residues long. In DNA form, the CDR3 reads TGTGCCAGCAGCTTGGCGGGACAGGGGAAGCACGAGCAGTACTTC. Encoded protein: CASSLAGQGKHEQYF.

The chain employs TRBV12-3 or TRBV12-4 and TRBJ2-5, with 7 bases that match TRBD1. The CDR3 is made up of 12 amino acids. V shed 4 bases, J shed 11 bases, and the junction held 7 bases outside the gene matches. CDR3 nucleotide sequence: TGTGCCAGCAGTTCGAGCCGGGACAGACAGTACTTC. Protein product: CASSSSRDRQYF.